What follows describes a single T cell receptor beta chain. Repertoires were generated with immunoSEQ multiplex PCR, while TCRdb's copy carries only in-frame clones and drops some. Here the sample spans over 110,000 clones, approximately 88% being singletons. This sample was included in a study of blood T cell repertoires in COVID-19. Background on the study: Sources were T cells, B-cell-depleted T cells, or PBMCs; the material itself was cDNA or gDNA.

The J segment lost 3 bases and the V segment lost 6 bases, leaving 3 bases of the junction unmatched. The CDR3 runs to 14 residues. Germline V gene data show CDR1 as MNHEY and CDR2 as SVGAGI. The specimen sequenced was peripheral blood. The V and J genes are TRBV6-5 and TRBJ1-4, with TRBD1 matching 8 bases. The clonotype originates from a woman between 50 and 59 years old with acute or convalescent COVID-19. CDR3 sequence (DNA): TGTGCCAGCAGGGTGACAGGGGCTAATGAAAAACTGTTTTTT. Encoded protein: CASRVTGANEKLFF.